A single sample gave rise to the 14 T cell receptor beta chains below, sequenced in a study of T-cell reconstitution after alpha-beta-depleted transplantation in children. Unique molecular identifiers were incorporated when the TCRbeta library was constructed. TCRdb ran MiXCR on the PCR reads and lists one entry per CDR3 protein. Found here are about 500,000 distinct CDR3 sequences, approximately 29% of them singletons; the top ten hold around 2.5%. The material sequenced was PBMCs from the stem cell graft donor, taken from the stem cell graft. These receptors originate from a human donor who donated a stem cell graft to a child with aplastic anemia.

In its sample, this clonotype was seen many times. The CDR3 spells CSVLPGHSPGANEQFF. CDR3 nucleotide sequence: TGCAGCGTTTTGCCGGGACACTCTCCAGGAGCCAATGAGCAGTTCTTC. This chain connects TRBV29-1 to TRBJ2-1; TRBD1 might be the D (6 bases). The CDR3 runs 16 residues. Germline V CDR1 and CDR2: SQVTM, ANQGSEA. Trimming took off 5 bases at V and 6 bases at J, with 23 bases between the two ends.

This chain joins TRBV12-3 or TRBV12-4 and TRBJ2-1; D gene ambiguous. Trimming cost V 1 base and J 0 bases, with 16 bases left between them. The CDR3 has 18 amino acids. The CDR3 region has the DNA TGTGCCAGCAGTTTAGTACTTATGAGGCGGAACTCCTACAATGAGCAGTTCTTC. This sequence encodes CASSLVLMRRNSYNEQFF.

This clonotype was picked up a small number of times. This chain joins TRBV29-1 and TRBJ1-3; D unclear. Trimming shortened V by 4 bases and J by 4 bases, and 8 bases separated the two germline ends. This CDR3 has 12 amino acids. Germline V gene lookup returns CDR1 SQVTM and CDR2 ANQGSEA. Here the CDR3 reads CSVGVVGNTIYF. DNA for the CDR3: TGCAGCGTTGGGGTGGTGGGAAACACCATATATTTT.

CDR3 nucleotide sequence: TGTGCCAGCAGCCCAGGGACGACCGACTATGGCTACACCTTC. Protein sequence: CASSPGTTDYGYTF. The chain employs TRBV6-2 or TRBV6-3 and TRBJ1-2; TRBD1 is a possible D gene (5 bases). With 6 bases removed from V and 3 bases from J, the gap between germline ends came to 14 bases. This CDR3 has 14 amino acids. CDR1 is MNHEY, CDR2 SVGEGT, per germline.

This clonotype was seen a handful of times. The gene calls are TRBV7-2 and TRBJ1-1, with D perhaps TRBD1 (6 bases). Trimming stripped 7 bases from V and 8 bases from J, with 17 bases between. Per germline, CDR1 SGHTA and CDR2 FQGNSA. CDR3 length equals 13 residues. This CDR3 is CASTPQGPEEAFF. The CDR3 DNA is TGTGCCAGCACCCCACAGGGACCCGAAGAAGCTTTCTTT.

In this sample, this clonotype turned up a few times. V and J are TRBV4-3 and TRBJ1-2; TRBD1 matches 8 bases. This CDR3 has 16 residues. The junction had 8 bases not matched to a gene; V was cut back by 5 bases and J by 0 bases. CDR1 and CDR2 (germline): LGHNA, YSLEER. Here the CDR3 reads CASSKRTGGPNYGYTF. CDR3 DNA sequence: TGCGCCAGCAGCAAAAGAACAGGGGGTCCTAACTATGGCTACACCTTC.

V is TRBV20-1 and J is TRBJ2-1; D is ambiguous. Trimming took off 7 bases at V and 6 bases at J, with 13 bases between the two ends. Germline V gene data show CDR1 as DFQATT and CDR2 as SNEGSKA (reference sequence). There are 12 residues in the CDR3. The CDR3 sequence: CSGSLEANEQFF. The CDR3 nucleotides are TGCAGTGGGAGTCTAGAGGCCAATGAGCAGTTCTTC.

The chain is built from TRBV6-2 or TRBV6-3 and TRBJ2-7; TRBD1 or TRBD2 may be the D gene (5 bases each). With 6 bases removed from V and 7 bases from J, the gap between germline ends came to 13 bases. The CDR3 consists of 12 residues. The V gene's germline CDR1 is MNHEY and CDR2 SVGEGT. The chain's CDR3 is CASRLGAWEQYF. For the CDR3, the DNA is TGTGCCAGCAGGCTCGGGGCCTGGGAGCAGTACTTC.

The V and J genes are TRBV7-3 and TRBJ2-2; TRBD1 matches 9 bases. The CDR3 contains 16 residues. The germline V gene has CDR1 SGHTA and CDR2 FQGTGA. The J segment lost 4 bases and the V segment lost 1 base, leaving 4 bases of the junction unmatched. The CDR3 DNA follows: TGTGCCAGCAGCTTAAATCCGACAGGGGGCACCGGGGAGCTGTTTTTT. This translates into CASSLNPTGGTGELFF.

This clonotype was counted only a few times. V is TRBV6-5 and J is TRBJ1-2; D perhaps matches TRBD1 (5 bases). The CDR3 runs to 14 residues. Germline CDR1 and CDR2: MNHEY and SVGAGI. V was clipped by 2 bases and J by 2 bases, with 9 bases between them. The CDR3 bases are TGTGCCAGCAGTTACGCAAGGGACAACTATGGCTACACCTTC. Translation: CASSYARDNYGYTF.

The chain is built from TRBV27 and TRBJ2-7; D may be TRBD1 (5 bases). CDR1 is MNHEY, CDR2 SMNVEV, per germline (reference sequence). This CDR3 comprises 15 residues. The germline V and J ends were trimmed by 2 bases and 5 bases, with 16 bases remaining between them. The CDR3 spells CASSLQGPRFDEQYF. The CDR3 DNA reads TGTGCCAGCAGTTTACAGGGCCCGAGGTTCGACGAGCAGTACTTC.

V usage is TRBV20-1 and J usage is TRBJ1-1; D unclear. CDR1 DFQATT and CDR2 SNEGSKA come from the germline V gene (reference sequence). This CDR3 contains 15 residues. Trimming stripped 1 base from V and 6 bases from J, with 18 bases between. The CDR3 here is CSARGGGVYLSEAFF. DNA for the CDR3: TGCAGTGCTAGAGGGGGTGGTGTATATTTATCTGAAGCTTTCTTT.

This clonotype has just a few counts. The chain carries TRBV5-8 and TRBJ1-5; weak D call: TRBD1 (5 bases). V lost 7 bases and J 2 bases, leaving 16 bases between the germline ends. Germline V gene data show CDR1 as SGHTS and CDR2 as YDEGEE. The CDR3 extends over 15 amino acids. The CDR3 DNA sequence: TGTGCCAGCTCCCGAGGGGCTCCGGGCAATCAGCCCCAGCATTTT. This encodes CASSRGAPGNQPQHF.

CDR3 DNA: TGTGCCAGCAGTTCTGGGACTAGCGGGTCCGGGGAGCTGTTTTTT. The encoded protein is CASSSGTSGSGELFF. J is TRBJ2-2 and V is TRBV6-2 or TRBV6-3; TRBD2 matches 12 bases. CDR3 size: 15 residues. Germline V gene data show CDR1 as MNHEY and CDR2 as SVGEGT. Losses at the gene ends were 4 bases for V and 6 bases for J; bases not matched to a gene: 3.